This T cell receptor beta chain derives from a study of T cells after yellow fever vaccination. The germline V gene has CDR1 DFQATT and CDR2 SNEGSKA (reference sequence). The ends lost 4 bases at V and 1 base at J; junction bases unmatched: 9. The CDR3 is 15 residues long. Using its own MiXCR run on the 5' RACE reads, TCRdb lists one record per CDR3 protein. The table includes hundreds of thousands of distinct CDR3 sequences, around a fifth detected once. The clonotype originates from a man between 18 and 35 years old who received the YFV17D yellow fever vaccine. The chain combines TRBV20-1 with TRBJ2-7; 8 bases map to TRBD1. Specimen: PBMCs, collected about 21 days after the first yellow fever vaccination. CDR3 DNA sequence: TGCAGTGCTACAGTGACAGGGGCCATGTCCTACGAGCAGTACTTC. Translation gives CSATVTGAMSYEQYF.